This entry is about one T cell receptor (beta chain). The V gene end was trimmed by 5 bases and the J gene end by 7 bases; junction bases not matched to a gene: 1. Germline V gene sequence: CDR1 SGHAT, CDR2 FQNNGV. The CDR3 has 12 residues. Original handling: Individual samples carried between 23,224 and 690,600 TCRs, with 95,638 as the median. MiXCR, applied by TCRdb to the RACE reads, yields one record per CDR3 protein. TCRdb's processing, not the authors', yielded these V and J calls. The sample includes 300,000 to 350,000 distinct CDR3 sequences, approximately 6.3% seen only once; the top ten take 8% to 9%. Regarding time point: patch test 1, 2 weeks after DPC sensitization. Treatment noted: therapeutic diphenylcyclopropenone sensitization with weekly scalp DPC. This entry comes from a study of human T cells and chemical hapten exposure. As for the study in general: Patch testing was performed with 0.01% DPC on the upper back, with reading at 6 days.

This TCR derives from a woman aged 18-35 years with alopecia areata. Some clones in this sample may be carry-over from other donors' samples. V is TRBV11-2 and J is TRBJ2-2, with 7 bases identical to TRBD1. The source was whole blood, collected in connection with sensitization to the hapten diphenylcyclopropenone (DPC). CDR3 sequence: CASSRQGGELFF. CDR3 DNA sequence: TGTGCCAGCAGCCGACAGGGCGGGGAGCTGTTTTTT.